This T cell receptor (beta chain) was captured by sequencing in a study of tumor-infiltrating lymphocytes in primary liver carcinoma. Using a constant-region primer together with ProtoScript II reverse transcriptase, TCR beta cDNA was made from approximately 500 ng of total RNA. Libraries for TCR beta were built through three nested multiplex PCR rounds, which together made up a slightly modified ARM-PCR procedure. Two initial PCR rounds of around 10 cycles each paired TRBV1-TRBV30 forward primers with a C-beta reverse primer. TCRdb analysed the multiplex PCR reads with MiXCR anew, one entry per CDR3 protein. This sample has about 120,000 distinct CDR3 sequences, with 55% to 70% found just once. Germline-derived CDR1 and CDR2 are KGHDR and SFDVKD. Trimming left V 5 bases short and J 6 bases short, with 10 bases between. The CDR3 extends over 13 amino acids. Total RNA and DNA came together from roughly 20-30 mg of bulk tissue without cell sorting.

With regard to this clonotype: Its target is not known. No conserved phenylalanine or tryptophan is present at the end of the CDR3, so a read error is the likely explanation.

General study findings and limits: Overlap between tumor regions exceeded overlap of tumor with adjacent tissue or blood.

Material: tumor-adjacent normal liver tissue. The clonotype comes from a woman aged 60 to 75 with primary liver carcinoma and hepatitis B virus infection. This chain uses TRBV24-1 with TRBJ1-5, with TRBD1 as a possible D gene (5 bases). The CDR3 DNA reads as TGTGCCACCAGTGCAGGGTCGGGTCAGCCCCAGCATTGT. This codes for CATSAGSGQPQHC.